A single sample is the source of the 31 T cell receptor beta chains below, sequenced in a study of blood T cell repertoires in COVID-19. Measured with immunoSEQ multiplex PCR; TCRdb has only the in-frame clones, and not every one. The data show 150,000 to 200,000 clones, roughly 70% seen once. Sequences were obtained from peripheral blood. The source of these receptors is a woman at least 80 years old with acute or convalescent COVID-19.

This rearrangement joins TRBV6-2 or TRBV6-3 to TRBJ1-2; the match to TRBD1 covers 9 bases. This CDR3 spans 13 amino acids. Germline V lookup: CDR1 MNHEY, CDR2 SVGEGT. The V segment lost 4 bases and the J segment 8 bases; nucleotides outside the gene matches: 5. This CDR3 reads CASSSGTGSGYTF. The CDR3 DNA reads as TGTGCCAGCAGTTCCGGGACAGGGTCCGGCTACACCTTC.

This chain uses TRBV20-1 with TRBJ2-5; no firm D call. The CDR3 loop spans 10 amino acids. Trimming cost V 6 bases and J 5 bases, with 7 bases left between them. CDR1 and CDR2 from the germline V gene are DFQATT and SNEGSKA (reference sequence). The CDR3 sequence: CSANRETQYF. The CDR3 DNA sequence: TGCAGTGCGAACCGGGAGACCCAGTACTTC.

The DNA of the CDR3 is TGTGCCAGCTCAGCGGGGGCATCTGGGAATCAGCCCCAGCATTTT. Translation: CASSAGASGNQPQHF. V is TRBV18 and J is TRBJ1-5; D may be TRBD1 (6 bases). Germline-derived CDR1 and CDR2 are KGHSH and LQKENI. V was trimmed by 5 bases and J by 4 bases, leaving 15 bases between them. The CDR3 runs 15 residues.

The chain recombines TRBV6-5 with TRBJ1-1; TRBD1 aligns across 7 bases. Germline assignment: CDR1 MNHEY and CDR2 SVGAGI. The CDR3 totals 13 residues. V trimming: 5 bases; J trimming: 1 base; junction bases outside the gene matches: 1. The CDR3 here is CASSNRGNTEAFF. In nucleotides, the CDR3 is TGTGCCAGCAGTAACAGGGGGAACACTGAAGCTTTCTTT.

The gene calls are TRBV7-2 and TRBJ1-5; D is possibly TRBD1 (5 bases). V was cut by 5 bases and J by 0 bases, with 11 bases left in between. The CDR3 runs 15 residues. In germline, CDR1 is SGHTA, CDR2 FQGNSA. The chain's CDR3 is CASSTRQSSNQPQHF. The DNA of the CDR3 is TGTGCCAGCAGCACCCGACAGAGTAGCAATCAGCCCCAGCATTTT.

The J gene is TRBJ1-1, the V gene TRBV19; TRBD1 is a possible D gene (5 bases). Germline CDR1 LNHDA, CDR2 SQIVND (reference sequence). The CDR3 spans 17 residues. V dropped 1 base and J dropped 1 base, with 16 bases sitting between them. The CDR3 DNA reads as TGTGCCAGTAGTATAGCGGCAGGGCGGAAGGCGAACACTGAAGCTTTCTTT. This sequence encodes CASSIAAGRKANTEAFF. The full variable domain, with the rest looked up from reference TRBV19 and TRBJ1-1, is DGGITQSPKYLFRKEGQNVTLSCEQNLNHDAMYWYRQDPGQGLRLIYYSQIVNDFQKGDIAEGYSVSREKKESFPLTVTSAQKNPTAFYLCASSIAAGRKANTEAFFGQGTRLTVV.

The sample holds many counts of this clone. V gene TRBV29-1 combines with J gene TRBJ1-4, with TRBD1 matching over 8 bases. V was pared by 7 bases and J by 8 bases, with 9 bases of the junction left unmatched. The length of the CDR3 is 13 residues. Germline loops: CDR1 SQVTM, CDR2 ANQGSEA. The CDR3 reads CSGKDRVGEKLFF. In nucleotides, the CDR3 is TGCAGCGGAAAGGACAGGGTAGGAGAAAAACTGTTTTTT.

The chain carries TRBV7-2 and TRBJ1-4; TRBD1 aligns across 10 bases. The V and J ends lost 2 bases and 8 bases, in that order; junction bases with no gene match: 11. Germline CDR1 and CDR2: SGHTA and FQGNSA. This CDR3 is built from 17 residues. CDR3 in DNA: TGTGCCAGCAGCTTATCAGGACAGGGGGGGCGGTGGGAAAAACTGTTTTTT. Its translation: CASSLSGQGGRWEKLFF. The variable domain in full, completed from reference TRBV7-2 and TRBJ1-4, reads GAGVSQSPSNKVTEKGKDVELRCDPISGHTALYWYRQSLGQGLEFLIYFQGNSAPDKSGLPSDRFSAERTGGSVSTLTIQRTQQEDSAVYLCASSLSGQGGRWEKLFFGSGTQLSVL.

This clone was counted between two and nine times. The J gene is TRBJ2-2, the V gene TRBV5-1; 8 nucleotides line up with TRBD2. V lost 0 bases, J lost 5 bases, and 3 bases stayed unmatched. The CDR3 is 15 amino acids. Germline V CDR1 and CDR2: SGHRS, YFSETQ. Here the CDR3 reads CASSLVSSGTGELFF. The CDR3 nucleotides are TGCGCCAGCAGCTTGGTCTCTAGCGGGACCGGGGAGCTGTTTTTT. The whole variable domain, remainder taken from reference TRBV5-1 and TRBJ2-2, is KAGVTQTPRYLIKTRGQQVTLSCSPISGHRSVSWYQQTPGQGLQFLFEYFSETQRNKGNFPGRFSGRQFSNSRSEMNVSTLELGDSALYLCASSLVSSGTGELFFGEGSRLTVL.

V usage is TRBV5-1 and J usage is TRBJ1-4; 8 bases line up with TRBD1. The CDR3 runs 17 residues. Germline V CDR1 and CDR2: SGHRS, YFSETQ. Unmatched junction bases numbered 8, after V lost 4 bases and J lost 0 bases. This CDR3 reads CASSHGQGLATNEKLFF. DNA for the CDR3: TGCGCCAGCAGCCACGGACAGGGACTTGCAACTAATGAAAAACTGTTTTTT.

Concerning this clone: The same CDR3 arises from other DNA sequences in this sample as well. The V gene is TRBV10-1, the J gene TRBJ2-2; D is possibly TRBD1 (5 bases). Germline CDR1 WNHNN, CDR2 SYGVQD (reference sequence). There are 15 residues in the CDR3. Trimming left V 6 bases short and J 4 bases short, with 15 bases between. The DNA for the CDR3 is TGCGCCAGCAGCCTAGACAGCCGCGGCACCGGGGAGCTGTTTTTT. As protein: CASSLDSRGTGELFF.

The chain joins TRBV14 to TRBJ1-2; 7 positions match TRBD1. The CDR3 loop spans 16 amino acids. Germline CDR1 is SGHDN and CDR2 is FVKESK. The V and J ends lost 0 bases and 6 bases, in that order; junction bases with no gene match: 10. CDR3 DNA: TGTGCCAGCAGCCAAGATATTACAGGGGCGGATCATGGCTACACCTTC. Amino acids: CASSQDITGADHGYTF.

This rearrangement joins TRBV5-5 to TRBJ1-2; tentatively, D is TRBD1 (5 bases). CDR1 SGHKS and CDR2 YYEKEE come from the germline V gene (reference sequence). CDR3 length: 15 residues. The V gene lost 2 bases and the J gene lost 2 bases, with 13 bases spanning the gap. The CDR3 here is CASSFSIQGNYGYTF. CDR3 in DNA: TGTGCCAGCAGCTTTTCGATCCAGGGCAACTATGGCTACACCTTC.

This clone occurred a few times. The V and J genes are TRBV7-9 and TRBJ1-6; D ambiguous. The CDR3 covers 13 residues. From germline, CDR1 is SEHNR and CDR2 FQNEAQ (reference sequence). V was clipped by 7 bases and J by 9 bases, with 13 bases between them. CDR3 sequence (DNA): TGTGCCAGCAAACGAGAGGTTGGTTCACCCCTCCACTTT. This encodes CASKREVGSPLHF.

The chain couples TRBV10-1 to TRBJ2-7, with 8 nucleotides matching TRBD1. Germline CDR1 WNHNN, CDR2 SYGVQD (reference sequence). J gave up 2 bases and V 6 bases, and 6 bases lay outside the gene matches. The CDR3 contains 14 residues. CDR3 loop: CASSPGQATYEQYF. As DNA, the CDR3 is TGCGCCAGCAGCCCGGGACAGGCGACCTACGAGCAGTACTTC.

The V and J genes are TRBV5-1 and TRBJ2-5; D call uncertain. Germline V lookup: CDR1 SGHRS, CDR2 YFSETQ. The CDR3 runs to 15 residues. Trimming pared 3 bases from V and 3 bases from J, leaving 15 bases between. The CDR3 spells CASSWSVESEETQYF. CDR3 sequence (DNA): TGCGCCAGCAGCTGGAGCGTCGAGTCGGAAGAGACCCAGTACTTC.

This clone came up a few times. The V and J genes are TRBV19 and TRBJ2-1; D is possibly TRBD2 (6 bases). Germline CDR1 and CDR2: LNHDA and SQIVND (reference sequence). This CDR3 comprises 11 residues. Trimming cost V 4 bases and J 10 bases, with 8 bases left between them. The CDR3 region is CASSTGSEQFF. The CDR3 nucleotides read TGTGCCAGTAGTACCGGGAGCGAGCAGTTCTTC. Complete variable domain (other parts from reference TRBV19 and TRBJ2-1): DGGITQSPKYLFRKEGQNVTLSCEQNLNHDAMYWYRQDPGQGLRLIYYSQIVNDFQKGDIAEGYSVSREKKESFPLTVTSAQKNPTAFYLCASSTGSEQFFGPGTRLTVL.

This chain's CDR3 is CASSYGGGLDTQYF. The CDR3 DNA reads as TGTGCCAGCAGTTATGGGGGAGGCCTAGATACGCAGTATTTT. This chain connects TRBV6-2 or TRBV6-3 to TRBJ2-3; TRBD2 is a possible D gene (6 bases). The germline gives CDR1 MNHEY, CDR2 SVGEGT. Trimming pared 3 bases from V and 5 bases from J, leaving 12 bases between. This CDR3 has 14 amino acids.

The chain recombines TRBV29-1 with TRBJ1-5; 7 bases line up with TRBD1. This CDR3 spans 13 amino acids. The junction had 8 bases not matched to a gene; V was cut back by 7 bases and J by 5 bases. Germline-derived CDR1 and CDR2 are SQVTM and ANQGSEA. CDR3 nucleotides: TGCAGCGGTTCACAGGGGATAGATCAGCCCCAGCATTTT. This codes for CSGSQGIDQPQHF.

The chain employs TRBV19 and TRBJ1-1, with 7 bases matching TRBD1. Unmatched junction bases numbered 11, after V lost 6 bases and J lost 4 bases. CDR3 length: 15 residues. Per the germline V gene, CDR1 is LNHDA and CDR2 is SQIVND (reference sequence). The CDR3 region is CASRQLWDSGTEAFF. As DNA, the CDR3 is TGTGCCAGTAGGCAGCTATGGGACAGTGGCACTGAAGCTTTCTTT. The whole variable domain, filled in from reference TRBV19 and TRBJ1-1, reads DGGITQSPKYLFRKEGQNVTLSCEQNLNHDAMYWYRQDPGQGLRLIYYSQIVNDFQKGDIAEGYSVSREKKESFPLTVTSAQKNPTAFYLCASRQLWDSGTEAFFGQGTRLTVV.

The chain has TRBV27 and TRBJ2-5, with 8 bases lining up with TRBD2. Germline V gene lookup returns CDR1 MNHEY and CDR2 SMNVEV (reference sequence). The CDR3 is made up of 15 amino acids. The V segment lost 1 base and the J segment 5 bases; nucleotides outside the gene matches: 6. CDR3 amino acids: CASSLYSGGGETQYF. CDR3 in DNA: TGTGCCAGCAGTTTATATTCGGGAGGGGGGGAGACCCAGTACTTC.

In this sample, this clone turned up once. The chain is built from TRBV6-2 or TRBV6-3 and TRBJ2-7; D remains unclear. Germline V gene data show CDR1 as MNHEY and CDR2 as SVGEGT. The V and J ends lost 5 bases and 2 bases respectively, with 16 bases between them. The CDR3 runs to 15 residues. The CDR3 sequence: CASSPKPMPTYEQYF. CDR3 nucleotides: TGTGCCAGCAGTCCAAAACCTATGCCTACCTACGAGCAGTACTTC.

The chain combines TRBV24-1 with TRBJ2-7, with 7 nucleotides matching TRBD2. Germline V gene data show CDR1 as KGHDR and CDR2 as SFDVKD. CDR3 length equals 13 residues. The trim removed 10 bases at V and 6 bases at J, leaving 11 bases unmatched. The CDR3 spells CATSALGRGEQYF. CDR3 coding DNA: TGTGCCACGAGCGCTCTGGGGAGGGGCGAGCAGTACTTC.

The DNA for the CDR3 is TGTGCCAGCAGTTTATCGAACTATGGCTACACCTTC. It codes for CASSLSNYGYTF. The chain couples TRBV28 to TRBJ1-2; D not certain. CDR1 MDHEN and CDR2 SYDVKM come from the germline V gene. This CDR3 contains 12 residues. Trimming took 1 base from V and 2 from J, leaving 2 bases between them.

This clone turned up a few times. The chain joins TRBV19 to TRBJ1-2; 7 bases line up with TRBD1. CDR3 size: 14 residues. J gave up 5 bases and V 4 bases, and 7 bases lay outside the gene matches. The germline V gene has CDR1 LNHDA and CDR2 SQIVND (reference sequence). As DNA, the CDR3 is TGTGCCAGTAGTAAAACCGGGACAGCATATGGCTACACCTTC. Protein product: CASSKTGTAYGYTF.

This sequence joins TRBV6-2 or TRBV6-3 and TRBJ2-5, with 8 bases aligning to TRBD1. V dropped 4 bases and J dropped 2; count of bases not matched to a gene: 6. Looked up from germline, CDR1 is MNHEY and CDR2 is SVGEGT. The CDR3 covers 15 residues. The chain's CDR3 is CASSSWTGLQETQYF. DNA of the CDR3: TGTGCCAGCAGTTCCTGGACAGGGCTGCAAGAGACCCAGTACTTC.

The chain employs TRBV18 and TRBJ1-2; tentative D call: TRBD1 (6 bases). The V end was cut by 5 bases, the J end by 6 bases, with 13 bases between. Germline V CDR1 and CDR2: KGHSH, LQKENI. The CDR3 has 13 residues. In DNA form, the CDR3 reads TGTGCCAGCTCAACTAGGCAGGGGCATGGCTACACCTTC. Translated, it gives CASSTRQGHGYTF.

The chain joins TRBV27 to TRBJ1-2; D unresolved. The germline V gene has CDR1 MNHEY and CDR2 SMNVEV (reference sequence). The V end was cut by 0 bases, the J end by 1 base, with 9 bases between. CDR3 length: 15 residues. The CDR3 is CASSLSGSFNYGYTF. The CDR3 DNA reads as TGTGCCAGCAGTTTATCGGGCAGTTTTAACTATGGCTACACCTTC.

In nucleotides, the CDR3 is TGTGCCAGCAGCGTAGCGGCAGCGGGAGGTGGTTTTTCAGATACGCAGTATTTT. Translation: CASSVAAAGGGFSDTQYF. The rearrangement uses TRBV9 and TRBJ2-3; 9 bases line up with TRBD2. The junction had 12 bases not matched to a gene; V was cut back by 0 bases and J by 4 bases. CDR1 and CDR2 from the germline V gene are SGDLS and YYNGEE. The CDR3 length is 18 residues.

The chain employs TRBV28 and TRBJ1-1, with TRBD1 as a possible D gene (5 bases). The CDR3 is made up of 14 amino acids. The V and J ends lost 3 bases and 1 base respectively, with 9 bases between them. Germline V gene data show CDR1 as MDHEN and CDR2 as SYDVKM. The CDR3 sequence is CASSFQTENTEAFF. In nucleotides, the CDR3 is TGTGCCAGCAGTTTCCAGACAGAGAACACTGAAGCTTTCTTT.

This clone was seen only once. V is TRBV6-2 or TRBV6-3 and J is TRBJ2-3; the D is unclear. The CDR3 contains 14 residues. Trimming took off 4 bases at V and 0 bases at J, with 8 bases between the two ends. Germline CDR1 is MNHEY and CDR2 is SVGEGT. CDR3 sequence reads: CASSSPGSTDTQYF. CDR3 nucleotides: TGTGCCAGCAGTTCGCCCGGGAGCACAGATACGCAGTATTTT.